Sequencing of this TCR beta chain was carried out in a study of CD8 T cells in ankylosing spondylitis. The study, taken as a whole, reports: Clones linked with disease were CD8+ and fairly uncommon in the peripheral blood. Ankylosing spondylitis blood appeared to be characterized by a TCR beta motif of eight highly homologous variants.

TCRdb passed the 5' RACE reads through MiXCR, listing each CDR3 protein once. The sample lists about 420,000 distinct CDR3 sequences, about a fifth occurring once. This clonotype was observed a handful of times. Its antigen is still unknown. The CDR3 covers 13 residues. CDR1 is SGHAT, CDR2 FQDESV, per germline (reference sequence). The V end was cut by 4 bases, the J end by 4 bases, with 8 bases between. Sequencing was done on a sample of blood, either unsorted or a sorted T cell fraction (not recorded which). The chain employs TRBV11-1 and TRBJ1-5; D unresolved. This receptor was obtained from a male donor with ankylosing spondylitis. The CDR3 DNA sequence: TGTGCCAGCAGCTCACAGTCTAATCAGCCCCAGCATTTT. Protein sequence: CASSSQSNQPQHF.